Following are 24 T cell receptor beta chains from one sample sequenced in a study of glioma-infiltrating T cells after dendritic cell vaccination (dated by TCRdb to the mid-2010s). The protocol used for the library was the immunoSEQ multiplex PCR assay. TCRdb provides this immuneACCESS table in a form limited to in-frame rearrangements. Some clones are lacking; in checked studies, under half of them reflect an unresolved V gene, and why the rest are absent is not known. The sample includes roughly 100,000 clones, with approximately 80% observed a single time. The top ten constitute approximately 12% of the sample. Source: blood, taken before dendritic cell vaccination. Every receptor here comes from a human donor with glioblastoma.

This clone has just a few counts. V and J are TRBV5-4 and TRBJ2-7; D is uncertain. Trimming cost V 0 bases and J 4 bases, with 11 bases left between them. Germline CDR1 reads SGHNT; CDR2 reads YYREEE (reference sequence). This CDR3 is 14 amino acids long. CDR3 region: CASSLDGRIYEQYF. The CDR3 DNA reads TGTGCCAGCAGCTTGGATGGCAGGATATACGAGCAGTACTTC. The variable domain in full, with the rest retrieved from reference TRBV5-4 and TRBJ2-7, is ETGVTQSPTHLIKTRGQQVTLRCSSQSGHNTVSWYQQALGQGPQFIFQYYREEENGRGNFPPRFSGLQFPNYSSELNVNALELDDSALYLCASSLDGRIYEQYFGPGTRLTVT.

The CDR3 protein is CATARGTEAFF. CDR3 sequence (DNA): TGTGCCACGGCTAGGGGTACTGAAGCTTTCTTT. V gene TRBV6-5 combines with J gene TRBJ1-1; perhaps TRBD1 as D (5 bases). V was shortened by 10 bases and J by 5 bases, with 11 bases between the two germline ends. The CDR3 is 11 residues long. The germline gives CDR1 MNHEY, CDR2 SVGAGI.

The chain is built from TRBV19 and TRBJ1-5; 8 nucleotides agree with TRBD1. From germline, CDR1 is LNHDA and CDR2 SQIVND (reference sequence). With 6 bases clipped from V and 0 bases from J, the junction kept 13 bases outside the gene matches. CDR3 size: 18 residues. CDR3 protein: CASSQARTGYYSNQPQHF. As DNA, the CDR3 is TGTGCCAGTAGCCAGGCGAGGACAGGGTACTATAGCAATCAGCCCCAGCATTTT.

The chain is built from TRBV30 and TRBJ2-2; TRBD2 might be the D (7 bases). The CDR3 loop spans 16 amino acids. Per germline, CDR1 GTSNPN and CDR2 SVGIG (reference sequence). The germline V and J ends were trimmed by 4 bases and 3 bases, with 18 bases remaining between them. CDR3 in amino acids: CAWTPPGGLDTGELFF. The CDR3 coding sequence is TGTGCCTGGACCCCACCGGGGGGCCTTGACACCGGGGAGCTGTTTTTT.

The rearrangement links TRBV7-2 to TRBJ2-5; 7 positions agree with TRBD1. The CDR3 extends over 14 amino acids. Germline CDR1 is SGHTA and CDR2 is FQGNSA. With 1 base clipped from V and 5 bases from J, the junction kept 4 bases outside the gene matches. This chain's CDR3 is CASSLGDRAETQYF. CDR3 nucleotides: TGTGCCAGCAGCTTAGGCGACAGGGCGGAGACCCAGTACTTC.

The CDR3 DNA reads TGTGCCAGTAGTAGTAGGGGGCCCTACAATGAGCAGTTCTTC. Its translation is CASSSRGPYNEQFF. The V call is TRBV19, the J call TRBJ2-1; 7 bases line up with TRBD1. This CDR3 has 14 amino acids. Germline V gene sequence: CDR1 LNHDA, CDR2 SQIVND (reference sequence). V lost 4 bases to trimming and J lost 2 bases; unmatched junction nucleotides: 2.

This clone has more than one count but fewer than ten. The chain has TRBV11-3 and TRBJ2-5; 12 bases are a match to TRBD2. From germline, CDR1 is SGHNT and CDR2 YENEEA. J was trimmed by 3 bases and V by 3 bases; bases with no gene match: 2. The CDR3 runs to 15 residues. In DNA, the CDR3 is TGTGCCAGCAGCTTGCGACTAGCGGGGGAAGAGACCCAGTACTTC. Protein sequence: CASSLRLAGEETQYF.

The chain has TRBV5-4 and TRBJ2-3; 12 bases fit TRBD1. The CDR3 consists of 17 residues. CDR1 and CDR2 from the germline V gene are SGHNT and YYREEE (reference sequence). The J segment lost 6 bases and the V segment lost 3 bases, leaving 11 bases of the junction unmatched. CDR3 in DNA: TGTGCCAGCAGCTCGCCCCCCGGGACAGGGGGCAGGGATACGCAGTATTTT. Encoded protein: CASSSPPGTGGRDTQYF.

CDR3 sequence: CAISESASSSYNEQFF. In DNA, the CDR3 is TGTGCCATCAGTGAGTCGGCATCTAGCTCCTACAATGAGCAGTTCTTC. V and J are TRBV10-3 and TRBJ2-1; no firm D call. The V gene's germline CDR1 is ENHRY and CDR2 SYGVKD. Trimming cost V 0 bases and J 0 bases, with 9 bases left between them. The CDR3 sequence is 16 residues long.

This chain connects TRBV21-1 to TRBJ2-5; TRBD1, the table's D call, was not compared with the DNA. TRBV21-1 is a listed pseudogene. CDR3 size: 17 residues. In DNA, the CDR3 is TGTGCCAGCAACCCCTATGAATGGACAGGGGGGTGGGAGACCCAGTACTTC. Protein product: CASNPYEWTGGWETQYF.

This chain joins TRBV7-9 and TRBJ1-1; D ambiguous. The CDR3 extends over 12 amino acids. Per germline, CDR1 SEHNR and CDR2 FQNEAQ (reference sequence). The V gene lost 2 bases and the J gene lost 5 bases, with 6 bases spanning the gap. The CDR3 here is CASSLSGTEAFF. The DNA for the CDR3 is TGTGCCAGCAGCTTATCCGGGACTGAAGCTTTCTTT.

The chain has TRBV5-1 and TRBJ1-6; D might be TRBD1 (6 bases). The CDR3 is 15 residues long. Germline assignment: CDR1 SGHRS and CDR2 YFSETQ. Trimming took off 4 bases at V and 7 bases at J, with 15 bases between the two ends. The CDR3 here is CASSGGPTGNSPLHF. CDR3 DNA sequence: TGCGCCAGCAGCGGGGGCCCAACGGGGAATTCACCCCTCCACTTT.

This clone occurred once. V usage is TRBV11-2 and J usage is TRBJ1-1; D may be TRBD1 (5 bases). This CDR3 comprises 12 residues. V was pared by 3 bases and J by 7 bases, with 9 bases between. Germline CDR1 and CDR2: SGHAT and FQNNGV. The CDR3 here is CASSFDSNEAFF. CDR3 DNA: TGTGCCAGCAGCTTCGACAGTAATGAAGCTTTCTTT. Variable domain in full (rest from reference TRBV11-2 and TRBJ1-1): EAGVAQSPRYKIIEKRQSVAFWCNPISGHATLYWYQQILGQGPKLLIQFQNNGVVDDSQLPKDRFSAERLKGVDSTLKIQPAKLEDSAVYLCASSFDSNEAFFGQGTRLTVV.

J is TRBJ1-2 and V is TRBV5-4; D is uncertain. The CDR3 is 13 amino acids. Trimming removed 4 bases from V and 7 bases from J, with 14 bases in between. The V gene's germline CDR1 is SGHNT and CDR2 YYREEE (reference sequence). CDR3: CASSPEGPTGYTF. DNA for the CDR3: TGTGCCAGCAGCCCCGAGGGCCCGACTGGCTACACCTTC.

This clone was counted once. J is TRBJ1-1 and V is TRBV19; D possibly corresponds to TRBD1 (5 bases). The CDR3 has 18 amino acids. Trimming took off 7 bases at V and 1 base at J, with 25 bases between the two ends. CDR1 and CDR2 from the germline V gene are LNHDA and SQIVND (reference sequence). CDR3 coding DNA: TGTGCCAGTACCGTGAGGTTGCGGGGGGTCGGGCAGAACACTGAAGCTTTCTTT. Its protein product is CASTVRLRGVGQNTEAFF.

Remarks on this clone: A single base separates this from a much larger clone, so it may be a read error. V usage is TRBV29-1 and J usage is TRBJ2-7; TRBD1 might be the D (5 bases). The CDR3 length is 13 residues. Germline values: CDR1 SQVTM, CDR2 ANQGSEA. Deletions cut 3 bases from V and 7 bases from J, with 16 bases between. CDR3 sequence: CSVEARASLEQYF. The CDR3 DNA sequence: TGCAGCGTTGAGGCCAGGGCGTCCCTTGAGCAGTACTTC.

This sequence joins TRBV6-1 and TRBJ2-1; weak D call: TRBD1 (6 bases). The V gene's germline CDR1 is MNHNS and CDR2 SASEGT. CDR3 length: 13 residues. Trimming pared 6 bases from V and 8 bases from J, leaving 14 bases between. DNA of the CDR3: TGTGCCAGCAGGTTGTCAGGGGTGGATGAGCAGTTCTTC. Its translation is CASRLSGVDEQFF.

The CDR3 is CASSSGSIGGTEAFF. DNA of the CDR3: TGTGCCAGCAGCTCCGGGTCGATAGGAGGGACTGAAGCTTTCTTT. The chain links TRBV7-8 to TRBJ1-1; D is uncertain. The CDR3 has 15 amino acids. Trimming took 4 bases from V and 5 from J, leaving 17 bases between them. Per the germline V gene, CDR1 is SGHVS and CDR2 is FQNEAQ.

The table lists this clone with a few counts. The chain links TRBV19 to TRBJ1-1; a weak D match, TRBD1 (5 bases). This CDR3 comprises 13 residues. Germline V gene data show CDR1 as LNHDA and CDR2 as SQIVND (reference sequence). Trimming pared 6 bases from V and 1 base from J, leaving 9 bases between. For the CDR3, the DNA is TGTGCCAGTAGAGCTGACAGGAACACTGAAGCTTTCTTT. Translation: CASRADRNTEAFF.

With regard to this clone: One end of the junction is discordant with germline, which a read error may explain. The CDR3 loop is CASSLVPGTGLCEQYF. The CDR3 nucleotides are TGTGCTAGCAGCTTAGTCCCCGGGACAGGGCTATGCGAGCAGTACTTC. The chain recombines TRBV7-7 with TRBJ2-7, with TRBD1 matching over 9 bases. Germline CDR1 SSHAT, CDR2 FNYEAQ (reference sequence). The CDR3 consists of 16 residues.

V usage is TRBV19 and J usage is TRBJ1-3, with D unresolved. Germline assignment: CDR1 LNHDA and CDR2 SQIVND (reference sequence). The CDR3 runs 13 residues. V was shortened by 8 bases and J by 4 bases, with 12 bases between the two germline ends. CDR3 bases: TGTGCCAGTTCCCCCTCTCTGGGAAACACCATATATTTT. This sequence encodes CASSPSLGNTIYF.

The chain uses TRBV4-2 and TRBJ1-4, with D maybe TRBD1 (6 bases). The germline gives CDR1 LGHNA, CDR2 YNFKEQ. The CDR3 has 16 amino acids. The V end was cut by 3 bases, the J end by 0 bases, with 11 bases between. CDR3 residues: CASSQRGGATNEKLFF. Here the CDR3 DNA reads TGTGCCAGCAGCCAGAGAGGGGGTGCAACTAATGAAAAACTGTTTTTT.

This clone occurred a few times. This sequence joins TRBV10-3 and TRBJ2-7; 8 bases are a match to TRBD2. CDR1 is ENHRY, CDR2 SYGVKD, per germline. Germline trimming cut 3 bases from V and 4 bases from J; bases unmatched to any gene: 14. The CDR3 loop spans 17 amino acids. CDR3 nucleotide sequence: TGTGCCATCAGTGACCCCTCGGGAGCGGGGGTATCTTACGAGCAGTACTTC. Amino acids: CAISDPSGAGVSYEQYF.

The V gene is TRBV19, the J gene TRBJ2-5; TRBD1 might be the D (8 bases). The CDR3 totals 14 residues. Trimming left V 4 bases short and J 2 bases short, with 11 bases between. Germline V gene lookup returns CDR1 LNHDA and CDR2 SQIVND (reference sequence). The CDR3 reads CASSTQGGQETQYF. CDR3 nucleotides: TGTGCCAGTAGTACACAGGGGGGGCAAGAGACCCAGTACTTC.